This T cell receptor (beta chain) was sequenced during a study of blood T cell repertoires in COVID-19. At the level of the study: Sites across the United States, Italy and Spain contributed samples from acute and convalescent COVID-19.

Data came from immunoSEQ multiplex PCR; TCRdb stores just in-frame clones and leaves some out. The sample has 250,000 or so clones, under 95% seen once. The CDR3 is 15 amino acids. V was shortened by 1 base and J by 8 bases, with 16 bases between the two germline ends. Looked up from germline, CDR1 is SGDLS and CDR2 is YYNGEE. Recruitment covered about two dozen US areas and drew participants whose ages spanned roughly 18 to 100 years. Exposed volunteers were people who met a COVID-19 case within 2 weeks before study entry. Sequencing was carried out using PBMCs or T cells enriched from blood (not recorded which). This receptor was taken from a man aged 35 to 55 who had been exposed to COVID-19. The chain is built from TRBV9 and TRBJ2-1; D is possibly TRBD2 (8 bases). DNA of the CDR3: TGTGCCAGCAGCGTACTACCGGGAGGGGGCGATGAGCAGTTCTTC. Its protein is CASSVLPGGGDEQFF.